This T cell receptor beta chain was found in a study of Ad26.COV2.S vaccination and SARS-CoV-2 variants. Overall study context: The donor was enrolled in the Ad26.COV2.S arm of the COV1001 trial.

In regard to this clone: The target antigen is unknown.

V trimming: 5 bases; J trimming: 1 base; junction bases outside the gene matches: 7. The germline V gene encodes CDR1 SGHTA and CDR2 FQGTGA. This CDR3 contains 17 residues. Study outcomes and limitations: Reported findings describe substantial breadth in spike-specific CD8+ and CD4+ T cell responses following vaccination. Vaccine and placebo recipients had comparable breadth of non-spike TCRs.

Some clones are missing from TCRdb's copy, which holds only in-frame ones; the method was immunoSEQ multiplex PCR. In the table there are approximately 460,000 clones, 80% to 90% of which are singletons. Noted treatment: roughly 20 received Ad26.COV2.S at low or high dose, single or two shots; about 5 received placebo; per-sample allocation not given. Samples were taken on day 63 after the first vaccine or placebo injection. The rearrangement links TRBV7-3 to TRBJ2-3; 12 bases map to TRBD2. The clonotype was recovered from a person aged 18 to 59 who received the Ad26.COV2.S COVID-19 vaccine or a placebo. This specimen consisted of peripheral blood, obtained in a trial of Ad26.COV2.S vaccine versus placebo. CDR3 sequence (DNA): TGTGCCAGCAGCCACCGACTAGCGGGGGACCGCACAGATACGCAGTATTTT. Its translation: CASSHRLAGDRTDTQYF.